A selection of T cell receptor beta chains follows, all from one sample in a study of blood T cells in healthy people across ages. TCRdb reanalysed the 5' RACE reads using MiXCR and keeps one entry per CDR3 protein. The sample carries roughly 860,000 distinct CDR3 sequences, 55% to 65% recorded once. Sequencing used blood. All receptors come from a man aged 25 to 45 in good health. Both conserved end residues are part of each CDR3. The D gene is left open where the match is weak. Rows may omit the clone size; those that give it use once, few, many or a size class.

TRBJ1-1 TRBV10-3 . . TGTGCCATCAGTGACGGGGCGAAGAACACTGAAGCTTTCTTT CAISDGAKNTEAFF
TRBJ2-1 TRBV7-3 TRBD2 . TGTGCCAGCAGCCGAGGGGGTAGCGGGGGGATTTTTAATGAGCAGTTCTTC CASSRGGSGGIFNEQFF
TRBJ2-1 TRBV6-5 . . TGTGCCAGCAGTTACTTCACGGGACTCACCTACAATGAGCAGTTCTTC CASSYFTGLTYNEQFF
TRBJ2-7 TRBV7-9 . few TGTGCCAGCAGCTTAGCAGACAGACCCTACGAGCAGTACTTC CASSLADRPYEQYF
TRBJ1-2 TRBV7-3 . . TGTGCCAGCAGCCCGACCAGGGTAAATGGCTACACCTTC CASSPTRVNGYTF
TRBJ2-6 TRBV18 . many TGTGCCAGCTCACCCCAGGGACTGACGTCTGGGGCCAACGTCCTGACTTTC CASSPQGLTSGANVLTF
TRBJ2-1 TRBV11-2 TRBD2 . TGTGCCAGCAGCTTAAATGTCAGGGTAGCGGGGGCTCTCAACAATGAGCAGTTCTTC CASSLNVRVAGALNNEQFF
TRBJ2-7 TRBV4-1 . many TGCGCCAGCAGCCCGAGGGGGGTAGACTACGAGCAGTACTTC CASSPRGVDYEQYF
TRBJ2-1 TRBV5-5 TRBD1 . TGTGCCAGCAGCTTGTTGGGACCTCAGGGGGCGCGCGGTGGTGAGCAGTTCTTC CASSLLGPQGARGGEQFF
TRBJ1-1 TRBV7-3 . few TGTGCCAGCAGCCGCGGCACGGGAAACACTGAAGCTTTCTTT CASSRGTGNTEAFF
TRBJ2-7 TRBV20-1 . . TGCAGTGCTAGAGTTTACTACGAGCAGTACTTC CSARVYYEQYF
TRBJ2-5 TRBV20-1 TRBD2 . TGCAGTGCCACCCGCAAGCGGGGGCTGGAAGAGACCCAGTACTTC CSATRKRGLEETQYF
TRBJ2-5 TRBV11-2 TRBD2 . TGTGCCAGCAGCCCCCGATTCGGCCCTAGCGGGGCTCAAGAGACCCAGTACTTC CASSPRFGPSGAQETQYF
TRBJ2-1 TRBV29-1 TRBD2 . TGCAGCGTCCTCCCCATAGCGGGGGGCTGGAATGAGCAGTTCTTC CSVLPIAGGWNEQFF
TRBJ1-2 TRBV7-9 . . TGTGCCAGCGGCAGGGAAAATGGCTACACCTTC CASGRENGYTF
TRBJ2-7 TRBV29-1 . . TGCAGCGTTGCCCAGGGAATTATCTACGAGCAGTACTTC CSVAQGIIYEQYF
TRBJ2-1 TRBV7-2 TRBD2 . TGTGCCAGCAGCTCCTCCAGCGGGGGGACCTACAATGAGCAGTTCTTC CASSSSSGGTYNEQFF
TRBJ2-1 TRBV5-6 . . TGTGCCAGCAGCTTGGGGAGGGTGCAGTTCTTC CASSLGRVQFF
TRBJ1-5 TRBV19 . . TGTGCCAGTAGTCTTTTTCCTCGGCAGGGCAATCAGCCCCAGCATTTT CASSLFPRQGNQPQHF
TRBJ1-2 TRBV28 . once TGTGCCAGCAGCCAGGGTATCCACTATGGCTACACCTTC CASSQGIHYGYTF
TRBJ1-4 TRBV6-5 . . TGTGCCAGCAGTTACTCGGAAACTAATGAAAGACTGTTTTTT CASSYSETNERLFF
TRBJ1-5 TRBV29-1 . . TGCAGCGTTGATATGGGACAACCAGATCAGCCCCAGCATTTT CSVDMGQPDQPQHF
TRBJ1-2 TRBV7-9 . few TGTGCCAGCAGCCAAGATGGCTACACCTTC CASSQDGYTF
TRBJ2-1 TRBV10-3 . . TGTGGCATCAGACCGGGGCAGGGAAGAGATGAGCAGTTCTTC CGIRPGQGRDEQFF
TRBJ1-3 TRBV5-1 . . TGCGCCAGCAGCTTGGGGGAAGGAACAGCTTCTGGAAACACCATATATTTT CASSLGEGTASGNTIYF
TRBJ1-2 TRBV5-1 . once TGCGCCAGCAGCTTGCGAGAAGCTAACTATGGCTACACCTTC CASSLREANYGYTF
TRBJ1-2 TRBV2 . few TGTGCCAGCATCGCCGAGCCGGACCGATACTATGGCTACACCTTC CASIAEPDRYYGYTF
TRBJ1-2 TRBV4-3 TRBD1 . TGCGCCAGCAGCCCAGACGGACAGGGTGAAAACTATGGCTACACCTTC CASSPDGQGENYGYTF
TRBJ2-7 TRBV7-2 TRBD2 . TGTACCAGCAGCGGTAGCGGGGGGCCCGACGAGCAGTACTTC CTSSGSGGPDEQYF
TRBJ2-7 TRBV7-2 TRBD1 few TGTGCCAGCAGCTTAGGCCCGGGACAGGGCTTCTACGAGCAGTACTTC CASSLGPGQGFYEQYF
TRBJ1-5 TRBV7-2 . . TGTGCCAGCAGCTTAAGGGGAGTTGGGGATCAGCCCCAGCATTTT CASSLRGVGDQPQHF
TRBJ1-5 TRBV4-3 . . TGCGCCAGCAGCCAAGATCCAACAGGGATAAATCAGCCCCAGCATTTT CASSQDPTGINQPQHF
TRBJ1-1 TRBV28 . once TGTGCCAGCAGTTTACCCCACAGCACTGAAGCTTTCTTT CASSLPHSTEAFF
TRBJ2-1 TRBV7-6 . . TGTGCCAGCAGCGCCTACGCTGGGACAACGGACAATGAGCAGTTCTTC CASSAYAGTTDNEQFF
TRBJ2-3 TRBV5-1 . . TGCGCCAGCAGCTTCAGGGACCGAGACACAGATACGCAGTATTTT CASSFRDRDTDTQYF
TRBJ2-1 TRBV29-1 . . TGCAACGTGCTAGAAGATGAGCAGTTCTTC CNVLEDEQFF
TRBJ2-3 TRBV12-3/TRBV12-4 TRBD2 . TGTGCCAGTTCCTCTCCGGGGGGAGGGGCAGATACGCAGTATTTT CASSSPGGGADTQYF
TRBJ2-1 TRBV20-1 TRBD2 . TGCAGTGCTAGGTCCACCGGGACTAGCTACAATGAGCAGTTCTTC CSARSTGTSYNEQFF
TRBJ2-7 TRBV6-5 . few TGTGCCAGCAGCTCCGGGGACTACGAGCAGTACTTC CASSSGDYEQYF